This TCR beta chain was captured by sequencing in a study of kidney transplant recipient with SARS-CoV-2 infection (dated by TCRdb to the early 2020s). This specimen's time point label, per the study, means: pre-pandemic baseline sample and day 111 after first positive SARS-CoV-2 test. As concerns this clonotype: The specificity of this receptor is unknown. No much larger clone exists at a distance of one base, and base qualities are not known.

The sequencer was an Illumina MiSeq. The peripheral T cell repertoire was profiled for human TCRbeta genes. The paper's data handling went like this. To account for variability over time, differences in clonotype abundance were tested using beta-binomial modelling. Expanded clonotypes were screened against the ImmuneCODE reference database of SARS-CoV-2-associated TCRs and were mapped to viral genome regions. Additional repertoire analyses examined TRBV gene usage, CDR3 length, CDR3 amino acid overlap between time points, distributions of clonotype abundance, and Jaccard similarity. Starting from the raw public reads, TCRdb applied fastp trimming at Q25, assembled clones with MiXCR and retained in-frame beta chains. Rows are combined by CDR3 protein, so each entry shows the most common genes and DNA. The V and J calls reflect TCRdb's pipeline rather than the authors' work. The sample profile shows approximately 240,000 distinct CDR3 sequences; 25% to 35% of them were found once. The ten largest clonotypes hold almost 7.5% of the sample.

The sequence derives from a male patient younger than 45 who had COVID-19 and was a kidney transplant recipient. After a transplant, some T cells may be of graft donor origin. Sample: a blood sample, taken at baseline and between days 110 and 120 from a kidney transplant recipient.

The CDR3 protein: CSATPRAGPNQPQHF. At the DNA level, the sequence is TGCAGTGCTACACCCCGGGCAGGCCCTAATCAGCCCCAGCATTTT. In this chain, TRBV20-1 is recombined with TRBJ1-5, with an unclear D gene assignment. The germline ends are 17 bases apart after V is trimmed by 4 bases and J by 4 bases. Sequences DFQATT (CDR1) and SNEGSKA (CDR2) are obtained from the germline V gene (reference sequence). The CDR3 starts with the cysteine, ends with the phenylalanine, and has 15 residues. Left in the record is the CDR3 DNA by itself, 45 bases read in frame from the first base.